One and the same sample provided the 22 T cell receptor beta chains below, sequenced in a study of cytomegalovirus exposure and HLA in healthy donors. 13 Jbeta primers and 60 Vbeta primers were used for the PCR. Assay: immunoSEQ multiplex PCR; the TCRdb copy retains only in-frame clones and omits some. This table lists fewer than 150,000 clones. The sequenced material came from PBMCs. The receptors stem from a woman in her fifties or sixties in good health and CMV-seronegative.

The chain joins TRBV7-9 to TRBJ1-4; D is ambiguous. CDR3 length: 17 amino acids. CDR1 is SEHNR and CDR2 is FQNEAQ in the germline V gene (reference sequence). Deletions cut 5 bases from V and 8 bases from J, with 24 bases between. CDR3: CASSRLLVGFAGEKLFF. The CDR3 DNA sequence: TGTGCCAGCAGCCGCCTTTTAGTCGGGTTCGCTGGGGAAAAACTGTTTTTT. The variable domain in full, with the rest retrieved from reference TRBV7-9 and TRBJ1-4, is DTGVSQNPRHKITKRGQNVTFRCDPISEHNRLYWYRQTLGQGPEFLTYFQNEAQLEKSRLLSDRFSAERPKGSFSTLEIQRTEQGDSAMYLCASSRLLVGFAGEKLFFGSGTQLSVL.

J is TRBJ1-3 and V is TRBV4-1; D might be TRBD1 (5 bases). Trimming removed 1 base from V and 0 bases from J, with 13 bases in between. The CDR3 runs to 17 residues. Per the germline V gene, CDR1 is MGHRA and CDR2 is YSYEKL. This CDR3 reads CASSQGKDSRSGNTIYF. The CDR3 region has the DNA TGCGCCAGCAGCCAAGGAAAAGACAGCCGCTCTGGAAACACCATATATTTT.

This sequence joins TRBV7-2 and TRBJ2-5, with 9 bases aligning to TRBD2. J was trimmed by 9 bases and V by 5 bases; bases with no gene match: 13. CDR3 length: 15 amino acids. Germline lookup yields CDR1 SGHTA and CDR2 FQGNSA. The CDR3 DNA follows: TGTGCCAGCAGCCTCCGACTAGCGGCCCTCGGGCCCCAGTACTTC. Translating it yields CASSLRLAALGPQYF.

The chain uses TRBV7-9 and TRBJ2-7; 9 nucleotides align to TRBD2. The CDR3 spans 17 residues. Losses at the gene ends were 5 bases for V and 0 bases for J; bases not matched to a gene: 11. Germline lookup yields CDR1 SEHNR and CDR2 FQNEAQ (reference sequence). The DNA of the CDR3 is TGTGCCAGCAGCCTTCTGGTAGGTAGCGGGAGCTCCTACGAGCAGTACTTC. It translates to CASSLLVGSGSSYEQYF.

This chain connects TRBV19 to TRBJ2-7, with D possibly matching TRBD1 (6 bases). With 3 bases removed from V and 2 bases from J, the gap between germline ends came to 23 bases. The length of the CDR3 is 18 residues. Germline-derived CDR1 and CDR2 are LNHDA and SQIVND (reference sequence). Here the CDR3 DNA reads TGTGCCAGTAGTATCGTTCCAGGGGCAGCTACTAGTACCTACGAGCAGTACTTC. Translated, it gives CASSIVPGAATSTYEQYF. The entire variable domain, with the rest obtained from reference TRBV19 and TRBJ2-7, is as follows: DGGITQSPKYLFRKEGQNVTLSCEQNLNHDAMYWYRQDPGQGLRLIYYSQIVNDFQKGDIAEGYSVSREKKESFPLTVTSAQKNPTAFYLCASSIVPGAATSTYEQYFGPGTRLTVT.

This chain joins TRBV19 and TRBJ2-7; 12 nucleotides line up with TRBD2. Losses at the gene ends were 1 base for V and 0 bases for J; bases not matched to a gene: 4. This CDR3 is 17 amino acids long. The germline CDR1 and CDR2 sequences are LNHDA and SQIVND (reference sequence). Here the CDR3 reads CASSIVGLAGLSYEQYF. The DNA for the CDR3 is TGTGCCAGTAGTATAGTAGGACTAGCGGGACTCTCCTACGAGCAGTACTTC. Full variable domain (outside the CDR3, taken from reference TRBV19 and TRBJ2-7): DGGITQSPKYLFRKEGQNVTLSCEQNLNHDAMYWYRQDPGQGLRLIYYSQIVNDFQKGDIAEGYSVSREKKESFPLTVTSAQKNPTAFYLCASSIVGLAGLSYEQYFGPGTRLTVT.

CDR3 in DNA: TGTGCCAGCAGCCGAAGTCCCGGACAGGGGGATCAGCCCCAGCATTTT. Its translation is CASSRSPGQGDQPQHF. This chain uses TRBV14 with TRBJ1-5; 10 bases are a match to TRBD1. The CDR3 is 16 residues long. CDR1 and CDR2 (germline): SGHDN, FVKESK. The trim removed 4 bases at V and 5 bases at J, leaving 8 bases unmatched.

The V gene is TRBV10-2, the J gene TRBJ1-5, with D hard to call. Trimming took 7 bases from V and 6 from J, leaving 10 bases between them. CDR1 WSHSY and CDR2 SAAADI come from the germline V gene. The CDR3 runs to 12 residues. The CDR3 DNA reads as TGCGCCAGCAACGACGGAGGTCAGCCCCAGCATTTT. It encodes CASNDGGQPQHF.

V and J are TRBV27 and TRBJ1-1; D might be TRBD1 (5 bases). The CDR3 loop spans 14 amino acids. V gave up 3 bases and J gave up 4 bases, with 12 bases separating them. The germline CDR1 and CDR2 sequences are MNHEY and SMNVEV (reference sequence). The CDR3 reads CASSFGGLSTEAFF. CDR3 nucleotide sequence: TGTGCCAGCAGTTTCGGGGGGTTAAGCACTGAAGCTTTCTTT.

The chain links TRBV19 to TRBJ1-5; 8 nucleotides align to TRBD1. The CDR3 extends over 14 amino acids. Germline trimming cut 6 bases from V and 7 bases from J; bases unmatched to any gene: 8. Germline CDR1 and CDR2: LNHDA and SQIVND (reference sequence). The chain's CDR3 is CASSDQGAEQPQHF. The CDR3 DNA is TGTGCCAGTAGCGACCAGGGGGCTGAACAGCCCCAGCATTTT.

The CDR3 sequence is CASSLGRSSGNTIYF. The CDR3 nucleotides are TGCGCCAGCAGCTTGGGTCGCAGCTCTGGAAACACCATATATTTT. V is TRBV5-1 and J is TRBJ1-3; no reliable D call. V gave up 0 bases and J gave up 0 bases, with 7 bases separating them. CDR3 length: 15 amino acids. Looked up from germline, CDR1 is SGHRS and CDR2 is YFSETQ.

The chain recombines TRBV6-1 with TRBJ2-1, with D tentatively TRBD1 (6 bases). The CDR3 consists of 15 residues. Per the germline V gene, CDR1 is MNHNS and CDR2 is SASEGT. Trimming left V 3 bases short and J 10 bases short, with 19 bases between. The CDR3 region is CASSEVGTPHREQFF. CDR3 in DNA: TGTGCCAGCAGTGAGGTCGGGACACCCCACAGGGAGCAGTTCTTC.

J is TRBJ1-4 and V is TRBV7-2; possible D gene TRBD1, 6 bases. The CDR3 sequence is 13 residues long. The V end was cut by 5 bases, the J end by 5 bases, with 9 bases between. CDR1 is SGHTA, CDR2 FQGNSA, per germline. CDR3 coding DNA: TGTGCCAGCAGCCGCGACAGGAATGAAAAACTGTTTTTT. Translation: CASSRDRNEKLFF.

The rearrangement uses TRBV2 and TRBJ2-3, with 12 bases aligning to TRBD2. The CDR3 length is 18 residues. Germline CDR1 reads SNHLY; CDR2 reads FYNNEI. V shed 6 bases, J shed 0 bases, and the junction held 10 bases outside the gene matches. This CDR3 reads CASSRTSGAWVSTDTQYF. CDR3 nucleotide sequence: TGTGCCAGCAGCCGGACTAGCGGGGCGTGGGTAAGCACAGATACGCAGTATTTT.

The chain is built from TRBV9 and TRBJ2-7; D remains ambiguous. This CDR3 spans 14 amino acids. The germline V gene has CDR1 SGDLS and CDR2 YYNGEE. Trimming took 0 bases from V and 0 from J, leaving 7 bases between them. The CDR3 reads CASSVVAGSYEQYF. The CDR3 DNA reads as TGTGCCAGCAGCGTAGTAGCTGGCTCCTACGAGCAGTACTTC.

For this clone: One end of the junction is discordant with germline, which a read error may explain. This chain uses TRBV7-7 with TRBJ1-6; the match to TRBD1 covers 10 bases. The CDR3 covers 18 residues. Germline assignment: CDR1 SSHAT and CDR2 FNYEAQ (reference sequence). CDR3 protein: CASSLPHQGTGDNSPLHF. The CDR3 region has the DNA TGTGCTAGCAGCTTGCCTCACCAAGGGACAGGGGATAATTCACCCCTCCACTTT.

The V call is TRBV11-3, the J call TRBJ1-1; tentative D call: TRBD1 (5 bases). The V end lost 1 base, the J end lost 7 bases, and 10 bases lay between the germline ends. The CDR3 length is 13 residues. Per germline, CDR1 SGHNT and CDR2 YENEEA. CDR3 in amino acids: CASSLGGDGEAFF. For the CDR3, the DNA is TGTGCCAGCAGCTTAGGGGGGGACGGTGAAGCTTTCTTT.

V is TRBV9 and J is TRBJ2-2; D not resolved. The germline V and J ends were trimmed by 5 bases and 3 bases, with 8 bases remaining between them. Per the germline V gene, CDR1 is SGDLS and CDR2 is YYNGEE. The CDR3 runs 13 residues. CDR3 loop: CASRTLDTGELFF. In DNA form, the CDR3 reads TGTGCCAGCAGAACTTTAGACACCGGGGAGCTGTTTTTT.

The V and J genes are TRBV5-1 and TRBJ2-2; 8 bases map to TRBD2. This CDR3 is 15 amino acids long. Germline assignment: CDR1 SGHRS and CDR2 YFSETQ. J gave up 6 bases and V 6 bases, and 10 bases lay outside the gene matches. Here the CDR3 reads CASTRAGDLSGELFF. For the CDR3, the DNA is TGCGCCAGCACTCGAGCGGGAGACCTGTCCGGGGAGCTGTTTTTT. Full variable domain (outside the CDR3, taken from reference TRBV5-1 and TRBJ2-2): KAGVTQTPRYLIKTRGQQVTLSCSPISGHRSVSWYQQTPGQGLQFLFEYFSETQRNKGNFPGRFSGRQFSNSRSEMNVSTLELGDSALYLCASTRAGDLSGELFFGEGSRLTVL.

The chain employs TRBV19 and TRBJ1-1; TRBD1 agrees at 7 bases. The CDR3 has 17 residues. V trimming: 6 bases; J trimming: 4 bases; junction bases outside the gene matches: 17. Germline lookup yields CDR1 LNHDA and CDR2 SQIVND (reference sequence). DNA of the CDR3: TGTGCCAGTAGCAATCCCCTTCGCACAGGGGCACCCACTGAAGCTTTCTTT. Amino acid sequence: CASSNPLRTGAPTEAFF.

The CDR3 sequence: CAWMGGAGGRGTEAFF. In DNA, the CDR3 is TGTGCCTGGATGGGCGGGGCGGGTGGCCGCGGCACTGAAGCTTTCTTT. The genes are TRBV30 and TRBJ1-1, with D tentatively TRBD1 (5 bases). The germline V gene encodes CDR1 GTSNPN and CDR2 SVGIG (reference sequence). Trimming shortened V by 4 bases and J by 4 bases, and 22 bases separated the two germline ends. This CDR3 has 16 amino acids.

V is TRBV28 and J is TRBJ2-3, with D possibly being TRBD2 (6 bases). V was shortened by 4 bases and J by 4 bases, with 21 bases between the two germline ends. This CDR3 spans 17 amino acids. From germline, CDR1 is MDHEN and CDR2 SYDVKM. For the CDR3, the DNA is TGTGCCAGCAGTTACCCCCTGTCCCGGACTAAGTCAGATACGCAGTATTTT. This encodes CASSYPLSRTKSDTQYF.